This T cell receptor (beta chain) was profiled in a study of beta chain features in type 1 diabetes (dated by TCRdb to the late 2010s). Some background on the complete study: No differences in mean age, gender distribution, total cell number or subset yield were found between patients and healthy donors. Naive and central memory subsets were obtained from all 30 or so donors, but regulatory and stem cell-like memory subsets were isolated from only 8 patients and about 8 healthy donors. A total of some 100,000,000 sorted cells were examined across all samples, and a strong correlation was observed between cell number per subset and RNA yield. In the study, TCRB repertoires of sorted circulating CD4+ T cell subsets from recently diagnosed type 1 diabetes patients were compared with those of matched healthy donors. Points the paper makes about the study in general: Naive, central memory and regulatory TCRB repertoires appeared more similar among patients than among healthy donors. Shorter templates might be favored by PCR, yet because patient and control samples were amplified and corrected together, any such skew would affect both groups equally. In all four CD4+ subsets, TCRB CDR3 length was moderately but significantly shorter in type 1 diabetes patients. Because cDNA was sequenced instead of genomic DNA, highly expressing activated cells could be over-represented, though the groups showed no difference in activation or CD3 levels. Because small numbers of individuals were included in the HLA sub-analyses, any influence of HLA type on TCRB rearrangement was left unresolved. Fewer insertions and more nucleotide deletions at VDJ recombination sites were observed in patients with type 1 diabetes, implying thymic rearrangement abnormalities.

All of the isolated RNA was reverse transcribed with the High Capacity cDNA Reverse Transcription Kit, so expressed TCRB transcripts were sequenced. Naive, central memory and regulatory T cell samples underwent deep immunoSEQ sequencing, averaging around 4 million total reads per sample. Sorted cells were lysed in RLT buffer and RNA was extracted with DNase-treated RNeasy Micro or Mini kits, depending on cell number. Each cell subset was processed on its own to prevent cross-contamination, while patient and healthy donor samples were processed together. Using the immunoSEQ multiplex PCR, TCRB sequences were amplified from cDNA into 87-bp fragments spanning the CDR3 region. The amplicons were sequenced using the Illumina HiSeq platform. As for the authors' bioinformatics: PCR bias was corrected computationally using synthetic template baselines, and reads within Hamming distance 2 were collapsed, with unmergeable singletons discarded. Reads were aligned against IMGT to assign V, D and J genes, CDR3 length and insertions or deletions at six rearrangement sites. Within each subset, clonotype counts were normalized to sorted cell number, after which true diversity and Gini coefficients were computed with the tcR R package. Repertoire sharing was quantified using the overlap coefficient calculated on TCRB nucleotide sequences. Out-of-frame TCRB sequences from naive cells were analyzed to stand in for the pre-selection repertoire. What TCRdb holds here is the immuneACCESS table cut down to in-frame rearrangements. Part of the clones is not present; checked against another copy, under half of the missing clones reflect an unresolved V gene, and the others are unexplained. V, J and clone size were drawn from that table, and D and trimming were deduced from the DNA. This sample holds 900,000 or so clones; about 17% were observed only once. In total, the top ten clones hold about 0.02% of the sample.

A single peripheral blood draw of approximately 0.11 L on average was collected from each donor into heparinised tubes. A BD FACSAria II was used to sort naive, central memory, regulatory and stem cell-like memory CD4+ T cells with a panel that included CD45RO, CCR7, CD25, CD127, CD95 and CD27. Every sorted population had a purity above 95%. PBMCs were separated immediately by Lymphoprep density gradient centrifugation and were stained directly, without being cultured. Samples were stained and sorted in pairs, with one healthy donor and one patient per experiment, so that batch effects were minimized. This clone was detected only a few times. The antigen it binds to is not known. Per-base qualities were not stored, and no clone one base away is much larger. Clipping removes 2 bases from V and 3 bases from J, with 2 as the unmatched junction base count. CDR3 length: 15 amino acids, cysteine to phenylalanine. This entry keeps only the CDR3 DNA: 45 bases, framed from base 1. Sequences SGHNT (CDR1) and YYREEE (CDR2) are obtained from the germline V gene (reference sequence).

The sequence links TRBV5-4 to TRBJ2-1; 10 central nucleotides agree with TRBD2. This receptor was obtained from a woman under 30 in good health. The sample was naive CD4+ T cells from blood. In light of the paper, this sample's cell subset or site label describes: true naive CD4+ T cells. The nucleotide sequence reads TGTGCCAGCAGCTTAGCGGGAGGGAACTACAATGAGCAGTTCTTC. Its translation is CASSLAGGNYNEQFF.